The 15 T cell receptor beta chains reported below all come from one sample, sequenced in a study of blood T cell repertoires in COVID-19. Some clones are missing from TCRdb's copy, which holds only in-frame ones; the method was immunoSEQ multiplex PCR. Seen here are 100,000 to 150,000 clones, 70% to 85% observed once, and the top ten hold about a sixth. Material: peripheral blood. The receptors come from a woman of 80 years or more with acute or convalescent COVID-19.

V and J are TRBV7-2 and TRBJ2-2; no clear D. This CDR3 is built from 14 residues. The germline V gene has CDR1 SGHTA and CDR2 FQGNSA. V shed 4 bases and J shed 4 bases, with 10 bases lying between them. CDR3 in DNA: TGTGCCAGCAGCTCCCAAGCGAGCACCGGGGAGCTGTTTTTT. This sequence encodes CASSSQASTGELFF.

The V and J genes are TRBV7-2 and TRBJ2-5; 7 bases fit TRBD2. V was pared by 1 base and J by 6 bases, with 11 bases of the junction left unmatched. CDR1 is SGHTA and CDR2 is FQGNSA in the germline V gene. The length of the CDR3 is 16 residues. The CDR3 DNA follows: TGTGCCAGCAGCTTAGGGTCCGTCGGGGGGACGCAGACCCAGTACTTC. Translated, it gives CASSLGSVGGTQTQYF.

V usage is TRBV6-6 and J usage is TRBJ2-2, with D unclear. Germline CDR1 reads MNHNY; CDR2 reads SVGAGI (reference sequence). V lost 2 bases, J lost 0 bases, and 7 bases lay in between. The CDR3 spans 15 residues. The CDR3 DNA is TGTGCCAGCAGTTACACTGATGCGAACACCGGGGAGCTGTTTTTT. It translates to CASSYTDANTGELFF.

The chain has TRBV11-2 and TRBJ2-5, with D perhaps matching TRBD1 (5 bases). The CDR3 runs 14 residues. Germline V CDR1 and CDR2: SGHAT, FQNNGV. V lost 0 bases, J lost 7 bases, and 12 bases lay in between. CDR3 region: CASSLDGGRVTQYF. The CDR3 coding sequence is TGTGCCAGCAGCTTAGACGGCGGCAGGGTGACCCAGTACTTC. Supplemented by reference TRBV11-2 and TRBJ2-5, the full variable domain reads EAGVAQSPRYKIIEKRQSVAFWCNPISGHATLYWYQQILGQGPKLLIQFQNNGVVDDSQLPKDRFSAERLKGVDSTLKIQPAKLEDSAVYLCASSLDGGRVTQYFGPGTRLLVL.

V gene TRBV4-3 combines with J gene TRBJ1-2; weak D call: TRBD1 (5 bases). V lost 4 bases and J lost 4, with 16 bases in between. This CDR3 comprises 15 residues. The germline gives CDR1 LGHNA, CDR2 YSLEER. CDR3 residues: CASSPDRGFRYGYTF. CDR3 in DNA: TGCGCCAGCAGCCCAGATAGGGGCTTCCGCTATGGCTACACCTTC.

V usage is TRBV7-8 and J usage is TRBJ1-2; 9 bases are shared with TRBD1. CDR3 length: 15 amino acids. Unmatched junction bases numbered 4, after V lost 5 bases and J lost 0 bases. Germline V CDR1 and CDR2: SGHVS, FQNEAQ. The CDR3 DNA follows: TGTGCCAGCAGCCGGACAGGGGCCTCTAACTATGGCTACACCTTC. Protein product: CASSRTGASNYGYTF.

CDR3 amino acids: CASSQAGRNYGYTF. CDR3 coding DNA: TGCGCCAGCAGCCAAGCCGGGAGAAACTATGGCTACACCTTC. The chain couples TRBV4-3 to TRBJ1-2, with D hard to call. This CDR3 region has 14 residues. The V end lost 1 base, the J end lost 2 bases, and 8 bases lay between the germline ends. Germline V gene lookup returns CDR1 LGHNA and CDR2 YSLEER.

The V gene is TRBV4-1, the J gene TRBJ2-1; 9 bases match TRBD2. CDR1 and CDR2 (germline): MGHRA, YSYEKL. The CDR3 is 16 amino acids. With 4 bases clipped from V and 9 bases from J, the junction kept 13 bases outside the gene matches. The CDR3 protein is CASSPPGVAGAREQFF. CDR3 DNA sequence: TGCGCCAGCAGCCCCCCAGGAGTAGCGGGGGCCCGTGAGCAGTTCTTC.

The CDR3 nucleotides are TGCGCCAGCAGCTTGGACGGACAGGGGGTGTCCGGGGAGCTGTTTTTT. It specifies CASSLDGQGVSGELFF. J is TRBJ2-2 and V is TRBV5-1, with TRBD1 matching 10 bases. With 0 bases clipped from V and 6 bases from J, the junction kept 5 bases outside the gene matches. CDR3 size: 16 residues. Germline-derived CDR1 and CDR2 are SGHRS and YFSETQ.

This clone was seen only once. The V and J genes are TRBV10-3 and TRBJ2-5; TRBD1 matches 10 bases. V was clipped by 2 bases and J by 1 base; unmatched bases: 4. The CDR3 consists of 16 residues. Germline V gene sequence: CDR1 ENHRY, CDR2 SYGVKD. The CDR3 coding sequence is TGTGCCATCAGTGAGGGGGACAGGGGCAGCCAAGAGACCCAGTACTTC. Translation gives CAISEGDRGSQETQYF.

V usage is TRBV7-9 and J usage is TRBJ2-3, with TRBD2 matching 12 bases. The CDR3 length is 18 residues. Germline V CDR1 and CDR2: SEHNR, FQNEAQ (reference sequence). Trimming cost V 1 base and J 3 bases; bases outside gene matches: 8. CDR3 region: CASSLGLAGGTITDTQYF. In DNA form, the CDR3 reads TGTGCCAGCAGCTTAGGGCTAGCGGGGGGGACGATTACAGATACGCAGTATTTT.

This rearrangement joins TRBV5-6 to TRBJ1-2; D possibly corresponds to TRBD1 (6 bases). V was cut by 3 bases and J by 6 bases, with 12 bases left in between. CDR3 length: 13 amino acids. Germline CDR1 is SGHDT and CDR2 is YYEEEE. CDR3 DNA sequence: TGTGCCAGCAGCTGGGACACGCGAGATGGCTACACCTTC. This translates into CASSWDTRDGYTF.

The chain links TRBV5-8 to TRBJ1-5; tentative D call: TRBD1 (6 bases). Trimming pared 6 bases from V and 2 bases from J, leaving 12 bases between. This CDR3 region has 14 residues. Germline V lookup: CDR1 SGHTS, CDR2 YDEGEE. For the CDR3, the DNA is TGTGCCAGCAACGGGGGGCTTCGCAATCAGCCCCAGCATTTT. This translates into CASNGGLRNQPQHF.

The chain couples TRBV23-1 to TRBJ2-3; 7 bases agree with TRBD1. TRBV23-1 is known as an ORF, though its function is uncertain. J gave up 3 bases and V 0 bases, and 9 bases lay outside the gene matches. The CDR3 extends over 17 amino acids. The chain's CDR3 is CASSQSSYRGRTDTQYF. DNA for the CDR3: TGCGCCAGCAGTCAATCATCTTACAGGGGAAGGACAGATACGCAGTATTTT.

This chain joins TRBV6-2 or TRBV6-3 and TRBJ2-1; TRBD2 matches at 16 bases. This CDR3 spans 20 amino acids. The V and J ends lost 2 bases and 6 bases, in that order; junction bases with no gene match: 13. Germline V gene lookup returns CDR1 MNHEY and CDR2 SVGEGT. The CDR3 loop is CASSYSPGLAGGPLGNEQFF. The CDR3 DNA sequence: TGTGCCAGCAGTTACAGCCCGGGACTAGCGGGAGGGCCCCTCGGCAATGAGCAGTTCTTC.